Detailed here is one TCR beta chain. Its cognate antigen is unknown. This CDR3 has 14 amino acids. Looked up from germline, CDR1 is SGDLS and CDR2 is YYNGEE. V shed 6 bases, J shed 3 bases, and the junction held 7 bases outside the gene matches. A heparinised blood draw that averaged about 100 mL was obtained once from each donor. These data belong to a study of beta chain features in type 1 diabetes. The study's findings and limits: At VDJ recombination sites, type 1 diabetes patients had fewer insertions and more deleted nucleotides. Type 1 diabetes patients had TCRB CDR3s that were shorter (moderately but significantly so) in all four CD4+ subsets. Across patients, naive, central memory and Treg TCRB repertoires exhibited apparently greater similarity than was observed across healthy donors. Any role of HLA type in TCRB rearrangement remained unresolved here.

The whole isolated RNA underwent reverse transcription, so sequencing captured expressed TCRB transcripts. Assay used: immunoSEQ multiplex PCR; TCRdb lists only in-frame clones, some missing. The sample contains about 47,000 clones, roughly 47% of which appear only once. The chain recombines TRBV9 with TRBJ2-3, with 7 positions matching TRBD2. The specimen sequenced was stem cell memory CD4+ T cells from blood. This TCR derives from a man younger than 40 with type 1 diabetes. The CDR3 nucleotides read TGTGCCAGCACCACCGGGCGGGGGACAGATACGCAGTATTTT. As protein: CASTTGRGTDTQYF.